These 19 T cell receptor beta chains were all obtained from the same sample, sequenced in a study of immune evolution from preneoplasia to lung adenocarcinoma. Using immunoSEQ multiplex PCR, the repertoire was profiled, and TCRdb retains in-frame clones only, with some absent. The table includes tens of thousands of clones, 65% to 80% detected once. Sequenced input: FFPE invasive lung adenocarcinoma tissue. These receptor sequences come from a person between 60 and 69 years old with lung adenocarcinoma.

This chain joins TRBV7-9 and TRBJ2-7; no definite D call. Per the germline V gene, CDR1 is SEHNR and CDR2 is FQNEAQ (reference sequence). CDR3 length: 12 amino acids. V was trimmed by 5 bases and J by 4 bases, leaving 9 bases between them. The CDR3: CASSPPSYEQYF. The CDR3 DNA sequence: TGTGCCAGCAGCCCCCCGTCATACGAGCAGTACTTC.

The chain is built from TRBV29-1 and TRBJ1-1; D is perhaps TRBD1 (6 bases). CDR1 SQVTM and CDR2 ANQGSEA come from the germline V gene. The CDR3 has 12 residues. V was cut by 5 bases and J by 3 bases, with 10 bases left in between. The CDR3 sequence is CSVKPGDTEAFF. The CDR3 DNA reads TGCAGCGTTAAACCAGGGGACACTGAAGCTTTCTTT.

Here the CDR3 reads CASSLRVGTQYF. The CDR3 region has the DNA TGTGCCAGCAGCTTACGGGTCGGGACCCAGTACTTC. This chain connects TRBV7-9 to TRBJ2-5, with D uncertain. The CDR3 covers 12 residues. V was trimmed by 2 bases and J by 7 bases, leaving 8 bases between them. Germline loops: CDR1 SEHNR, CDR2 FQNEAQ (reference sequence).

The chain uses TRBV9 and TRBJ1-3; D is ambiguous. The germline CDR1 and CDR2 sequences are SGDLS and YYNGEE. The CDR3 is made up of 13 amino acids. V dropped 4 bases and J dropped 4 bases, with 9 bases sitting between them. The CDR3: CASSSSIGNTIYF. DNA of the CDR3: TGTGCCAGCAGCTCCTCCATCGGAAACACCATATATTTT.

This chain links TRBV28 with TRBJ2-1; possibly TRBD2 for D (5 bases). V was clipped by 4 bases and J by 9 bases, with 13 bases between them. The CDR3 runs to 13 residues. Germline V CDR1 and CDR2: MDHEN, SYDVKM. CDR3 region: CASSSFGRAEQFF. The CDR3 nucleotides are TGTGCCAGCAGTTCGTTCGGGCGGGCTGAGCAGTTCTTC.

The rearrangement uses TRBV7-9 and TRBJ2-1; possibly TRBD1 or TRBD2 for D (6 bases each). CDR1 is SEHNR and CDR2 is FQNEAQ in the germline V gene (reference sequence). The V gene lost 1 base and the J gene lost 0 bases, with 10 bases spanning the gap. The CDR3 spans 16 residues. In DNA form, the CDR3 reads TGTGCCAGCAGCTTAGTGGGGGGCTTCTCCTACAATGAGCAGTTCTTC. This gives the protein CASSLVGGFSYNEQFF. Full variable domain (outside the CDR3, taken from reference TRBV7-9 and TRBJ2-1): DTGVSQNPRHKITKRGQNVTFRCDPISEHNRLYWYRQTLGQGPEFLTYFQNEAQLEKSRLLSDRFSAERPKGSFSTLEIQRTEQGDSAMYLCASSLVGGFSYNEQFFGPGTRLTVL.

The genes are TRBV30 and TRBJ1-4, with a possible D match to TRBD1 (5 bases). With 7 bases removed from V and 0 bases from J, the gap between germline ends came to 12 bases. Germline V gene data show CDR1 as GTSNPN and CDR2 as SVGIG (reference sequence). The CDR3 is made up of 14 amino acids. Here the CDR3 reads CASGPPATNEKLFF. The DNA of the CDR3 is TGTGCCTCAGGGCCACCAGCAACTAATGAAAAACTGTTTTTT.

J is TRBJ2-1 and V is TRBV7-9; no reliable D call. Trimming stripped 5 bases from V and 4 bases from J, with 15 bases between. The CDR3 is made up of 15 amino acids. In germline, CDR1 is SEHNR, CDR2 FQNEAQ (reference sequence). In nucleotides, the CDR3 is TGTGCCAGCAGCCCCGGGCAGCGACTTTACAATGAGCAGTTCTTC. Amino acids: CASSPGQRLYNEQFF.

Written as DNA, the CDR3 is TGTGCCAGCTCAACGGACAGGGGGCGCTTCGATACGCAGTATTTT. It codes for CASSTDRGRFDTQYF. This chain uses TRBV18 with TRBJ2-3; 11 bases fit TRBD1. CDR1 and CDR2 (germline): KGHSH, LQKENI. V lost 5 bases and J lost 6; bases outside the gene matches: 7. The CDR3 length is 15 residues.

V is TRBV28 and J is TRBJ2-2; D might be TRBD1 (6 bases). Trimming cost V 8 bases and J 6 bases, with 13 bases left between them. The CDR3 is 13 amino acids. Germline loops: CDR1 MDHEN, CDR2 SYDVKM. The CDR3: CASAQGRAGELFF. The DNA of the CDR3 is TGTGCCAGCGCACAGGGTCGGGCCGGGGAGCTGTTTTTT.

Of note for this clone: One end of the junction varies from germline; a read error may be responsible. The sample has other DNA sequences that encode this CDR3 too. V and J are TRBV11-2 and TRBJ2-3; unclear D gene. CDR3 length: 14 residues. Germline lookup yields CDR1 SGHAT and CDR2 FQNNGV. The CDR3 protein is CASSLVGTTDTQYF. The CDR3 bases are TGTGCCAGCAGCTTAGTAGGCACAACAGATACGCAGTATTTC.

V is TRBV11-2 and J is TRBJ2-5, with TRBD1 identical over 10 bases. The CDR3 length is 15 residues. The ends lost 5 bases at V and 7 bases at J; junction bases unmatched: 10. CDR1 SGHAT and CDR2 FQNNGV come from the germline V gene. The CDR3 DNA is TGTGCCAGCAGCCCCCGGGACAGGGGAGGCGGGACCCAGTACTTC. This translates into CASSPRDRGGGTQYF.

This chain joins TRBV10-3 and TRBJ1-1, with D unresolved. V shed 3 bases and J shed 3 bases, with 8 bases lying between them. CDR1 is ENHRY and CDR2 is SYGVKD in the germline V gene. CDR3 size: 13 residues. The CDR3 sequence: CAISDRGDTEAFF. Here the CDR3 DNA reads TGTGCCATCAGTGACAGAGGAGACACTGAAGCTTTCTTT.

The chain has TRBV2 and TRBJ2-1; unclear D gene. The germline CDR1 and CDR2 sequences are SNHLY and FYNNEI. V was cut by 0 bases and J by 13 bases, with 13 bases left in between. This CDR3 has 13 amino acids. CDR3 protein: CASSEAPGPYQFF. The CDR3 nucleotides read TGTGCCAGCAGTGAAGCACCTGGACCGTACCAGTTCTTC.

For the CDR3, the DNA is TGTGCCAGCAGTACTAGCGACACCGGGGAGCTGTTTTTT. Encoded protein: CASSTSDTGELFF. J is TRBJ2-2 and V is TRBV25-1, with 7 bases fitting TRBD2. Germline CDR1 and CDR2: MGHDK and SYGVNS. V shed 5 bases and J 3 bases; nucleotides not matched to a gene: 0. CDR3 size: 13 residues.

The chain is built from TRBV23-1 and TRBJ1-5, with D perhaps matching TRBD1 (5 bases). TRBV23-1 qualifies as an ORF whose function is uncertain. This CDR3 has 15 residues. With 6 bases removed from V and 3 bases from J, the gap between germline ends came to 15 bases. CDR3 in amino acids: CASRPPGDDNQPQHF. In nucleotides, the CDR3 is TGCGCCAGCAGACCCCCCGGGGACGACAATCAGCCCCAGCATTTT.

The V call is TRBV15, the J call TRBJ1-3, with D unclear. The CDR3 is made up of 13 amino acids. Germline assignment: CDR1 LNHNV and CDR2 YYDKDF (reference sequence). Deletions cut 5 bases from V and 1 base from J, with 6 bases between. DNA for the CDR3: TGTGCCACCAGCGCAAGGTCTGGAAACACCATATATTTT. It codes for CATSARSGNTIYF. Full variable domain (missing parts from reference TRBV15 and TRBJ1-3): DAMVIQNPRYQVTQFGKPVTLSCSQTLNHNVMYWYQQKSSQAPKLLFHYYDKDFNNEADTPDNFQSRRPNTSFCFLDIRSPGLGDTAMYLCATSARSGNTIYFGEGSWLTVV.

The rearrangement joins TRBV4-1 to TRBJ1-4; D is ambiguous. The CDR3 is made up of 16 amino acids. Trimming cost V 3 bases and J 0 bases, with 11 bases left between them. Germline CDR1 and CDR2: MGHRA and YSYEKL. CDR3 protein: CASSHAGGATNEKLFF. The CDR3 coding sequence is TGCGCCAGCAGCCACGCCGGAGGAGCAACTAATGAAAAACTGTTTTTT.

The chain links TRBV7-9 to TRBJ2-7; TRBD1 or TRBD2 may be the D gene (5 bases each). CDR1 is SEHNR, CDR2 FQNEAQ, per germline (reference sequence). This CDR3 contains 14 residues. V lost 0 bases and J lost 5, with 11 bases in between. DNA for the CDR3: TGTGCCAGCAGCTTAGCTCCAGGGACGGACGAGCAGTACTTC. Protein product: CASSLAPGTDEQYF.